The 24 T cell receptor beta chains below were found in one sample sequenced in a study of identical twins. TCRdb reanalysed the 5' RACE reads using MiXCR and keeps one entry per CDR3 protein. Of about 500,000 distinct CDR3 sequences listed, more than 13% are singletons. This sample also appeared in a second study, on yellow fever vaccine responses in identical twins.

The sequenced sample was CD4+ T cells sorted from blood. The receptors were gathered from a woman under 30 in good health.

V and J are TRBV28 and TRBJ2-7; a possible D gene is TRBD1 (6 bases). This CDR3 has 16 residues. Trimming removed 7 bases at V and 9 bases at J, with 28 bases between. The V gene's germline CDR1 is MDHEN and CDR2 SYDVKM. The CDR3 loop is CASKGGQQVSLRGQYF. In DNA, the CDR3 is TGTGCCAGCAAGGGCGGACAGCAAGTTTCCCTACGAGGGCAGTACTTC.

This clonotype was seen more than once but under ten times. The chain links TRBV10-3 to TRBJ1-5; D remains unclear. Germline CDR1 reads ENHRY; CDR2 reads SYGVKD. V was shortened by 3 bases and J by 7 bases, with 19 bases between the two germline ends. The CDR3 covers 16 residues. CDR3 residues: CAISDEFGQSRQPQHF. In nucleotides, the CDR3 is TGTGCCATCAGTGATGAGTTCGGGCAGTCCCGGCAGCCCCAGCATTTT.

This clonotype was observed a handful of times. This rearrangement joins TRBV6-6 to TRBJ2-1; D may correspond to TRBD1 or TRBD2 (7 bases each). Germline V gene data show CDR1 as MNHNY and CDR2 as SVGAGI (reference sequence). V was clipped by 4 bases and J by 9 bases, with 13 bases between them. The CDR3 loop spans 13 amino acids. CDR3 nucleotides: TGTGCCAGCAGTTTTCAGGGGGGGGGTGAGCAGTTCTTC. Amino acid sequence: CASSFQGGGEQFF.

The J gene is TRBJ2-7, the V gene TRBV21-1; the table's D call TRBD2 went unverified against the DNA. TRBV21-1 is termed a pseudogene. CDR3 length: 21 amino acids. Here the CDR3 reads CASSKGTPIGRDLAPTYEQYF. The CDR3, as DNA: TGTGCCAGCAGCAAAGGAACACCCATCGGCAGGGACCTAGCGCCGACCTACGAGCAGTACTTC.

This clonotype was counted many times. The gene calls are TRBV15 and TRBJ1-1, with 7 bases aligning to TRBD1. CDR3 length equals 17 residues. V gave up 5 bases and J gave up 2 bases; unmatched junction bases: 14. CDR1 is LNHNV and CDR2 is YYDKDF in the germline V gene (reference sequence). The CDR3 DNA reads TGTGCCACCAGCGACCGGGACAGCGGCTCGTATAACACTGAAGCTTTCTTT. Its protein product is CATSDRDSGSYNTEAFF. Full variable domain (missing parts from reference TRBV15 and TRBJ1-1): DAMVIQNPRYQVTQFGKPVTLSCSQTLNHNVMYWYQQKSSQAPKLLFHYYDKDFNNEADTPDNFQSRRPNTSFCFLDIRSPGLGDTAMYLCATSDRDSGSYNTEAFFGQGTRLTVV.

This chain connects TRBV5-1 to TRBJ2-1; D is possibly TRBD2 (6 bases). The CDR3 contains 14 residues. In germline, CDR1 is SGHRS, CDR2 YFSETQ. Trimming left V 0 bases short and J 13 bases short, with 17 bases between. DNA of the CDR3: TGCGCCAGCAGCTTGGGGGACTTCGGGAGAAACCAGTTCTTC. It specifies CASSLGDFGRNQFF.

The chain combines TRBV7-2 with TRBJ2-2; D is possibly TRBD2 (5 bases). Trimming shortened V by 6 bases and J by 2 bases, and 13 bases separated the two germline ends. This CDR3 spans 15 amino acids. Looked up from germline, CDR1 is SGHTA and CDR2 is FQGNSA. CDR3: CASSPYRENTGELFF. The CDR3 nucleotides read TGTGCCAGCAGTCCGTACCGGGAAAACACCGGGGAGCTGTTTTTT.

This clonotype was picked up many times. CDR3 nucleotides: TGTGCCAGCAGTTCGGGACAGGGGATGTACGAGCAGTACTTC. Residues: CASSSGQGMYEQYF. The chain links TRBV28 to TRBJ2-7; 10 nucleotides line up with TRBD1. The CDR3 covers 14 residues. The germline V gene has CDR1 MDHEN and CDR2 SYDVKM. J gave up 4 bases and V 4 bases, and 4 bases lay outside the gene matches.

This clonotype was seen repeatedly, ten times or more. The V gene is TRBV5-1, the J gene TRBJ2-2; the D gene is possibly TRBD2 (7 bases). From germline, CDR1 is SGHRS and CDR2 YFSETQ. With 4 bases removed from V and 3 bases from J, the gap between germline ends came to 19 bases. The CDR3 spans 17 residues. CDR3 protein: CASSRPLDSGDTGELFF. CDR3 nucleotide sequence: TGCGCCAGCAGCCGCCCCTTGGACAGCGGGGACACCGGGGAGCTGTTTTTT.

The genes are TRBV5-1 and TRBJ2-6; no reliable D call. The CDR3 runs to 16 residues. V was clipped by 1 base and J by 0 bases, with 8 bases between them. CDR1 SGHRS and CDR2 YFSETQ come from the germline V gene. The CDR3 sequence: CASSLSGRSGANVLTF. The CDR3 DNA sequence: TGCGCCAGCAGCTTGTCGGGCCGCTCTGGGGCCAACGTCCTGACTTTC.

The sample holds a few counts of this clonotype. The J gene is TRBJ2-7, the V gene TRBV7-9, with 11 bases that match TRBD1. V was clipped by 4 bases and J by 6 bases; unmatched bases: 5. This CDR3 region has 14 residues. Germline CDR1 reads SEHNR; CDR2 reads FQNEAQ (reference sequence). CDR3 loop: CASSWDRGNREQYF. DNA of the CDR3: TGTGCCAGCAGCTGGGACAGGGGGAACCGCGAGCAGTACTTC.

The sample holds a few counts of this clonotype. The chain recombines TRBV25-1 with TRBJ2-1; 14 nucleotides match TRBD2. CDR1 MGHDK and CDR2 SYGVNS come from the germline V gene. The CDR3 has 17 amino acids. Trimming cost V 4 bases and J 10 bases; bases outside gene matches: 12. Here the CDR3 DNA reads TGTGCCAGCAGTGCCGGGACTAGCGGGGGAGCCCCGGGAGAGCAGTTCTTC. This encodes CASSAGTSGGAPGEQFF.

This clonotype was seen ten or more times. The rearrangement links TRBV12-3 or TRBV12-4 to TRBJ2-1, with D perhaps matching TRBD2 (6 bases). V lost 2 bases and J 9 bases, leaving 11 bases between the germline ends. The CDR3 length is 13 residues. CDR3 sequence: CASSLKGGTEQFF. The DNA for the CDR3 is TGTGCCAGCAGTTTAAAAGGAGGGACTGAGCAGTTCTTC.

CDR3 region: CATRPGTSTTDTQYF. CDR3 DNA: TGTGCCACCCGCCCCGGGACCTCAACCACAGATACGCAGTATTTT. This chain uses TRBV15 with TRBJ2-3; perhaps D is TRBD1 or TRBD2 (5 bases each). V lost 8 bases and J lost 2, with 17 bases in between. CDR1 and CDR2 (germline): LNHNV, YYDKDF (reference sequence). The CDR3 totals 15 residues.

J is TRBJ2-4 and V is TRBV5-5; D unclear. CDR3 size: 14 residues. The germline gives CDR1 SGHKS, CDR2 YYEKEE (reference sequence). Trimming removed 0 bases from V and 8 bases from J, with 12 bases in between. The DNA for the CDR3 is TGTGCCAGCAGCTTGGCCCGGCAGGTAGACATTCAGTACTTC. Protein product: CASSLARQVDIQYF.

The V gene is TRBV7-6, the J gene TRBJ2-7; D unclear. CDR1 is SGHVS and CDR2 is FNYEAQ in the germline V gene. This CDR3 has 15 residues. V was clipped by 5 bases and J by 2 bases, with 16 bases between them. The CDR3, as DNA: TGTGCCAGCAGCCCAGTCCCCGGGTCCACCTACGAGCAGTACTTC. Translated: CASSPVPGSTYEQYF.

This clonotype was detected only a few times. The genes are TRBV7-2 and TRBJ2-1, with 10 nucleotides matching TRBD1. The CDR3 has 16 amino acids. Per germline, CDR1 SGHTA and CDR2 FQGNSA. J was trimmed by 6 bases and V by 5 bases; bases with no gene match: 10. As DNA, the CDR3 is TGTGCCAGCAGCCTAGTTGGGACAGGGGCCCCCAATGAGCAGTTCTTC. Translating gives CASSLVGTGAPNEQFF. The full variable domain, in which reference TRBV7-2 and TRBJ2-1 provide the parts outside the CDR3, is GAGVSQSPSNKVTEKGKDVELRCDPISGHTALYWYRQSLGQGLEFLIYFQGNSAPDKSGLPSDRFSAERTGGSVSTLTIQRTQQEDSAVYLCASSLVGTGAPNEQFFGPGTRLTVL.

Only a few counts were recorded for this clonotype. This chain links TRBV4-3 with TRBJ2-1, with D perhaps being TRBD1 or TRBD2 (7 bases each). Germline-derived CDR1 and CDR2 are LGHNA and YSLEER. There are 14 residues in the CDR3. V lost 3 bases, J lost 9 bases, and 15 bases lay in between. The CDR3 DNA sequence: TGCGCCAGCAGCCAGAGGGGGCGCGGGGGTGAGCAGTTCTTC. It specifies CASSQRGRGGEQFF.

The sample holds a few counts of this clonotype. In DNA form, the CDR3 reads TGTGCCAGCAGCCAAGATGATTTAAGGGCAACCAAAAACATTCAGTACTTC. Protein: CASSQDDLRATKNIQYF. The V and J genes are TRBV3-1 and TRBJ2-4; D call uncertain. The CDR3 is made up of 17 amino acids. Trimming took 0 bases from V and 2 from J, leaving 14 bases between them. Per the germline V gene, CDR1 is LGHDT and CDR2 is YNNKEL (reference sequence).

V usage is TRBV6-1 and J usage is TRBJ2-2, with 10 bases lining up with TRBD1. V lost 6 bases, J lost 6 bases, and 10 bases stayed unmatched. Germline V gene sequence: CDR1 MNHNS, CDR2 SASEGT. The CDR3 has 16 amino acids. For the CDR3, the DNA is TGTGCCAGCAGACCCCCGGGACAGGGGCCCGCCGGGGAGCTGTTTTTT. Translating gives CASRPPGQGPAGELFF.

The chain couples TRBV7-3 to TRBJ2-1; TRBD2 agrees at 10 bases. The CDR3 extends over 17 amino acids. The germline CDR1 and CDR2 sequences are SGHTA and FQGTGA. The ends lost 5 bases at V and 6 bases at J; junction bases unmatched: 13. The CDR3 nucleotides are TGTGCCAGCAGCCTCAAACCCACGACTAGCGGGCTCAATGAGCAGTTCTTC. It is translated as CASSLKPTTSGLNEQFF.

This clonotype was seen a few times. The chain combines TRBV7-2 with TRBJ2-3, with a possible D match to TRBD1 (5 bases). Germline-derived CDR1 and CDR2 are SGHTA and FQGNSA. V was pared by 5 bases and J by 2 bases, with 11 bases between. CDR3 size: 14 residues. In DNA form, the CDR3 reads TGTGCCAGCAGCGATGACAGATTCACAGATACGCAGTATTTT. This translates into CASSDDRFTDTQYF. The entire variable domain, with the rest obtained from reference TRBV7-2 and TRBJ2-3, is as follows: GAGVSQSPSNKVTEKGKDVELRCDPISGHTALYWYRQSLGQGLEFLIYFQGNSAPDKSGLPSDRFSAERTGGSVSTLTIQRTQQEDSAVYLCASSDDRFTDTQYFGPGTRLTVL.

For this clonotype: A junction end diverges from the germline sequence, so it may reflect a read error. DNA for the CDR3: TGTGCTAGCAGCTTAGGCCACAACACAGATACGCAGTATTTT. This encodes CASSLGHNTDTQYF. V is TRBV7-7 and J is TRBJ2-3; no clear D. The V gene's germline CDR1 is SSHAT and CDR2 FNYEAQ (reference sequence). This CDR3 has 14 residues.

The J gene is TRBJ2-2, the V gene TRBV3-1, with D possibly being TRBD1 or TRBD2 (5 bases each). CDR3 length: 14 residues. Germline V CDR1 and CDR2: LGHDT, YNNKEL (reference sequence). Trimming left V 0 bases short and J 4 bases short, with 6 bases between. Here the CDR3 DNA reads TGTGCCAGCAGCCAAGAGGGGGTCACCGGGGAGCTGTTTTTT. Protein sequence: CASSQEGVTGELFF.